The 24 T cell receptor beta chains reported below all come from one sample, sequenced in a study of regulatory T cells in long-lasting Graves disease. Arm-PCR with iRepertoire HTBI primers amplified the CDR3 regions for these TCR beta libraries. A single record per CDR3 protein comes from TCRdb applying MiXCR to the multiplex PCR reads. The sample has 500,000 to 700,000 distinct CDR3 sequences; about 32% are singletons. Regarding time point: persistent/refractory GD, antithyroid drugs over 5 years with positive TRAb. RNA extracted from PBMCs served as the sequencing template. The input for sequencing was peripheral blood mononuclear cells (PBMCs), taken when the disease was refractory, from a patient treated with antithyroid drugs. These receptors originate from a female donor with Graves disease.

This clonotype was seen a few times. The V call is TRBV12-3 or TRBV12-4, the J call TRBJ1-2; perhaps TRBD1 as D (6 bases). The CDR3 runs to 14 residues. V lost 10 bases and J 3 bases, leaving 18 bases between the germline ends. The CDR3: CATERWGLHYGYTF. Here the CDR3 DNA reads TGTGCCACCGAACGGTGGGGGCTTCACTATGGCTACACCTTC.

Many counts were recorded for this clonotype. The J gene is TRBJ2-5, the V gene TRBV11-2, with D possibly TRBD1 on 5 matching bases. Germline CDR1 reads SGHAT; CDR2 reads FQNNGV. This CDR3 region has 14 residues. The V gene lost 5 bases and the J gene lost 1 base, with 11 bases spanning the gap. CDR3 bases: TGTGCCAGCAGCCGACAGATCATCCAAGAGACCCAGTACTTC. Its translation: CASSRQIIQETQYF.

V and J are TRBV29-1 and TRBJ1-1; a weak D match, TRBD1 (5 bases). This CDR3 comprises 12 residues. The germline CDR1 and CDR2 sequences are SQVTM and ANQGSEA. V was trimmed by 5 bases and J by 6 bases, leaving 13 bases between them. CDR3: CSVRRGDAEAFF. The DNA of the CDR3 is TGCAGCGTTAGGAGAGGGGATGCTGAAGCTTTCTTT.

This clonotype appeared many times. The J gene is TRBJ1-1, the V gene TRBV27, with 8 bases matching TRBD1. The junction had 9 bases not matched to a gene; V was cut back by 2 bases and J by 1 base. Germline values: CDR1 MNHEY, CDR2 SMNVEV (reference sequence). The CDR3 contains 17 residues. CDR3 in amino acids: CASSLEGPGGGNTEAFF. As DNA, the CDR3 is TGTGCCAGCAGTTTAGAGGGGCCAGGGGGCGGGAACACTGAAGCTTTCTTT.

This clonotype was seen a handful of times. CDR3 sequence (DNA): TGTGCCAGCAGGAACAGTCAAAGCTCCTATAATTCACCCCTCCACTTT. It translates to CASRNSQSSYNSPLHF. The chain carries TRBV6-1 and TRBJ1-6; D is ambiguous. This CDR3 spans 16 amino acids. Germline CDR1 is MNHNS and CDR2 is SASEGT. V was cut by 6 bases and J by 0 bases, with 12 bases left in between.

The chain couples TRBV13 to TRBJ2-1; D possibly corresponds to TRBD2 (6 bases). Germline-derived CDR1 and CDR2 are PRHDT and FYEKMQ (reference sequence). Trimming shortened V by 5 bases and J by 10 bases, and 15 bases separated the two germline ends. This CDR3 is built from 13 residues. The CDR3 DNA reads TGTGCCAGCAGCCCATCCGGGACTCAAGAGCAGTTCTTC. Protein product: CASSPSGTQEQFF.

This clonotype showed up many times. This chain joins TRBV6-1 and TRBJ1-5, with 8 bases fitting TRBD1. Germline trimming cut 7 bases from V and 1 base from J; bases unmatched to any gene: 9. CDR1 is MNHNS, CDR2 SASEGT, per germline. CDR3 length: 16 amino acids. CDR3 in DNA: TGTGCCAGCAAGAAAACAGGGGGAAGGAGCAATCAGCCCCAGCATTTT. The encoded protein is CASKKTGGRSNQPQHF.

The rearrangement uses TRBV30 and TRBJ1-1; no clear D gene. Germline V lookup: CDR1 GTSNPN, CDR2 SVGIG (reference sequence). This CDR3 contains 14 residues. CDR3 nucleotides: TGTGCTTTAAAAACAGACACCTTGGGGACTGAAGCTTTCTTT. Amino acid sequence: CALKTDTLGTEAFF.

The chain's CDR3 is CASNAGGSNQPQHF. CDR3 DNA: TGTGCCAGTAATGCCGGGGGCAGCAATCAGCCCCAGCATTTT. The chain employs TRBV19 and TRBJ1-5, with a weak D call TRBD1 (6 bases). Germline CDR1 is LNHDA and CDR2 is SQIVND (reference sequence). The CDR3 is 14 residues long. Trimming pared 7 bases from V and 1 base from J, leaving 11 bases between. The variable domain in full, with the rest retrieved from reference TRBV19 and TRBJ1-5, is DGGITQSPKYLFRKEGQNVTLSCEQNLNHDAMYWYRQDPGQGLRLIYYSQIVNDFQKGDIAEGYSVSREKKESFPLTVTSAQKNPTAFYLCASNAGGSNQPQHFGDGTRLSIL.

As concerns this clonotype: It differs at one base from a far larger clone, so likely a read error. The chain is built from TRBV20-1 and TRBJ2-3; the match to TRBD2 covers 11 bases. Matching the DNA end better, TRBJ2-5 makes the J call doubtful. Germline-derived CDR1 and CDR2 are DFQATT and SNEGSKA (reference sequence). The CDR3 runs to 15 residues. The CDR3 spells CSATGTSGMQDTQYF. The CDR3 DNA is TGCAGTGCTACCGGGACTAGCGGAATGCAAGATACCCAGTACTTC.

This clonotype was seen only a few times. This chain links TRBV6-1 with TRBJ2-5, with D possibly matching TRBD1 (5 bases). Trimming removed 7 bases at V and 5 bases at J, with 8 bases between. The CDR3 extends over 11 amino acids. Germline CDR1 is MNHNS and CDR2 is SASEGT. CDR3 protein: CASKGLETQYF. The CDR3 bases are TGTGCCAGCAAGGGGTTGGAGACCCAGTACTTC.

The count of this clonotype is one. The chain carries TRBV29-1 and TRBJ1-1; D is perhaps TRBD1 (5 bases). The germline V gene has CDR1 SQVTM and CDR2 ANQGSEA. The V end lost 7 bases, the J end lost 4 bases, and 19 bases lay between the germline ends. The CDR3 totals 14 residues. In DNA form, the CDR3 reads TGCAGCGCCGACCAGGGATCGGGTGGCACTGAAGCTTTCTTT. As protein: CSADQGSGGTEAFF.

The chain recombines TRBV20-1 with TRBJ2-7; D may correspond to TRBD1 or TRBD2 (5 bases each). CDR1 is DFQATT, CDR2 SNEGSKA, per germline (reference sequence). The ends were cut back, 8 bases at V and 4 bases at J, with 12 bases in the middle. The CDR3 covers 11 residues. CDR3 in amino acids: CSIRESYEQYF. The CDR3 DNA sequence: TGCAGTATCAGGGAGTCTTACGAGCAGTACTTC.

This sequence joins TRBV6-2 or TRBV6-3 and TRBJ1-1; the match to TRBD1 covers 7 bases. V lost 2 bases, J lost 1 base, and 4 bases stayed unmatched. CDR3 size: 15 residues. Germline-derived CDR1 and CDR2 are MNHEY and SVGEGT. CDR3 bases: TGTGCCAGCAGTTACGTTCCAGGGGGGAACACTGAAGCTTTCTTT. It specifies CASSYVPGGNTEAFF.

This clonotype was seen a few times. The rearrangement links TRBV6-1 to TRBJ2-7, with TRBD2 matching 16 bases. The CDR3 is 18 amino acids. The V gene's germline CDR1 is MNHNS and CDR2 SASEGT. Trimming removed 5 bases from V and 2 bases from J; junction bases left unmatched: 9. The CDR3 DNA is TGTGCCAGCAGTAATCTGCCGGGACTAGCGGGAGGGCCCTACGAGCAGTACTTC. Translated, it gives CASSNLPGLAGGPYEQYF.

This clonotype has only a few counts. The chain is built from TRBV5-6 and TRBJ1-3, with 7 bases lining up with TRBD1. From germline, CDR1 is SGHDT and CDR2 YYEEEE. V lost 4 bases to trimming and J lost 0 bases; unmatched junction nucleotides: 7. The length of the CDR3 is 16 residues. CDR3 nucleotides: TGTGCCAGCAGCCTCGGACAGGCGAACTCTGGAAACACCATATATTTT. Residues: CASSLGQANSGNTIYF.

This clonotype was seen a few times. The chain couples TRBV6-2 or TRBV6-3 to TRBJ1-1, with a possible D match to TRBD1 (6 bases). The length of the CDR3 is 15 residues. Germline loops: CDR1 MNHEY, CDR2 SVGEGT. The V and J ends lost 2 bases and 1 base respectively, with 11 bases between them. The CDR3 loop reads CASSYGGPGNTEAFF. CDR3 sequence (DNA): TGTGCCAGCAGTTACGGGGGGCCTGGGAACACTGAAGCTTTCTTT.

The V and J genes are TRBV12-3 or TRBV12-4 and TRBJ2-7; D is perhaps TRBD1 (6 bases). Deletions cut 8 bases from V and 6 bases from J, with 14 bases between. The CDR3 sequence is 12 residues long. CDR3 loop: CASEQGSSEQYF. The CDR3 coding sequence is TGTGCCAGCGAGCAGGGGTCGTCCGAGCAGTACTTC.

This chain uses TRBV5-1 with TRBJ2-2; 8 nucleotides match TRBD1. CDR1 and CDR2 (germline): SGHRS, YFSETQ. With 8 bases clipped from V and 1 base from J, the junction kept 4 bases outside the gene matches. The CDR3 loop spans 14 amino acids. CDR3 coding DNA: TGCGCCAGTAGGGACAGGCTGAACACCGGGGAGCTGTTTTTT. It yields the protein CASRDRLNTGELFF.

This clonotype was seen more than once but under ten times. The chain has TRBV11-1 and TRBJ2-1; TRBD1 matches at 7 bases. V dropped 3 bases and J dropped 5; count of bases not matched to a gene: 4. The germline CDR1 and CDR2 sequences are SGHAT and FQDESV (reference sequence). The CDR3 covers 14 residues. Here the CDR3 reads CASSFGTEHNEQFF. The CDR3 DNA reads as TGTGCCAGCAGCTTCGGGACAGAGCACAATGAGCAGTTCTTC.

The chain is built from TRBV7-6 and TRBJ2-7, with D tentatively TRBD1 or TRBD2 (5 bases each). V was clipped by 5 bases and J by 0 bases, with 11 bases between them. The germline gives CDR1 SGHVS, CDR2 FNYEAQ. The CDR3 is 14 amino acids. The CDR3 bases are TGTGCCAGCAGCCCCGGGGACCCCTCCTACGAGCAGTACTTC. Its protein is CASSPGDPSYEQYF.

The chain recombines TRBV7-2 with TRBJ2-7; 11 bases map to TRBD2. The V and J ends lost 5 bases and 2 bases, in that order; junction bases with no gene match: 14. This CDR3 is 18 amino acids long. Germline CDR1 SGHTA, CDR2 FQGNSA. CDR3 region: CASSTRTSGPTLAYEQYF. The DNA of the CDR3 is TGTGCCAGCAGCACCCGGACTAGCGGGCCAACTCTGGCCTACGAGCAGTACTTC.

The chain recombines TRBV20-1 with TRBJ2-7; D possibly corresponds to TRBD1 (6 bases). V was trimmed by 5 bases and J by 0 bases, leaving 17 bases between them. CDR1 is DFQATT and CDR2 is SNEGSKA in the germline V gene (reference sequence). The CDR3 covers 15 residues. The CDR3 coding sequence is TGCAGTGCTGCCCCTTCCGGGACAAGCTCCTACGAGCAGTACTTC. Translation: CSAAPSGTSSYEQYF.

The chain is built from TRBV2 and TRBJ2-6; D is undetermined. The CDR3 consists of 15 residues. V dropped 1 base and J dropped 4 bases, with 8 bases sitting between them. Germline V gene sequence: CDR1 SNHLY, CDR2 FYNNEI. The CDR3, as DNA: TGTGCCAGCAGTGAAGTTGTGTTCGGGGCCAACGTCCTGACTTTC. Its protein product is CASSEVVFGANVLTF. Complete variable domain (other parts from reference TRBV2 and TRBJ2-6): EPEVTQTPSHQVTQMGQEVILRCVPISNHLYFYWYRQILGQKVEFLVSFYNNEISEKSEIFDDQFSVERPDGSNFTLKIRSTKLEDSAMYFCASSEVVFGANVLTFGAGSRLTVL.